One sample yielded the 25 T cell receptor beta chains listed below, sequenced in a study of blood T cells in healthy people across ages. Together with a sample-barcoded 5' primer, a J-beta primer mix was included in a second PCR lasting about 7 to 12 cycles. One entry per CDR3 protein, called by TCRdb with MiXCR from the 5' RACE reads. Of hundreds of thousands of distinct CDR3 sequences detected, approximately 52% appear once; the ten largest clones hold roughly 13%. Sequencing was carried out using blood. These receptor sequences come from a woman aged 80 or over in good health.

In this sample, this clonotype turned up a few times. The CDR3 DNA reads as TGTGCCAGCACCCCAGGGGCGGGGAAAGCCAAAAACATTCAGTACTTC. It codes for CASTPGAGKAKNIQYF. The genes are TRBV7-9 and TRBJ2-4; either TRBD1 or TRBD2 may fit D (6 bases each). The CDR3 has 16 residues. Trimming removed 7 bases from V and 0 bases from J, with 16 bases in between. Germline V gene data show CDR1 as SEHNR and CDR2 as FQNEAQ (reference sequence). Looking up the rest from reference TRBV7-9 and TRBJ2-4 gives the full variable domain: DTGVSQNPRHKITKRGQNVTFRCDPISEHNRLYWYRQTLGQGPEFLTYFQNEAQLEKSRLLSDRFSAERPKGSFSTLEIQRTEQGDSAMYLCASTPGAGKAKNIQYFGAGTRLSVL.

A word on this clonotype: This may be a read error: a much more frequent sequence differs by one nucleotide. The V call is TRBV3-1, the J call TRBJ2-7, with D hard to call. Deletions cut 4 bases from V and 7 bases from J, with 17 bases between. This CDR3 is 14 amino acids long. CDR1 is LGHDT, CDR2 YNNKEL, per germline (reference sequence). Here the CDR3 reads CASSLRRQYNEQYF. The CDR3 DNA reads TGTGCCAGCAGCCTACGCCGTCAGTACAATGAGCAGTACTTC.

This clonotype came up many times. The chain has TRBV28 and TRBJ2-6; D might be TRBD2 (6 bases). V lost 8 bases and J 2 bases, leaving 16 bases between the germline ends. This CDR3 comprises 16 residues. Per germline, CDR1 MDHEN and CDR2 SYDVKM. CDR3 region: CASQKEGYPGANVLTF. The CDR3 DNA reads as TGTGCCAGCCAAAAGGAGGGATACCCTGGGGCCAACGTCCTGACTTTC.

This clonotype was recorded only once. A much bigger clone sits one base away, suggesting this may be a read error. The chain uses TRBV5-1 and TRBJ2-3; 8 bases are a match to TRBD2. CDR3 size: 16 residues. In germline, CDR1 is SGHRS, CDR2 YFSETQ. The junction had 11 bases not matched to a gene; V was cut back by 3 bases and J by 5 bases. CDR3 DNA: TGCGCCAGCAGCTGGTTGGACGGGAGGGGGATAGATACGCAGTATTTT. This translates into CASSWLDGRGIDTQYF.

This clonotype was detected ten times or more. This chain joins TRBV7-2 and TRBJ2-1; D gene ambiguous. With 2 bases removed from V and 9 bases from J, the gap between germline ends came to 5 bases. CDR1 SGHTA and CDR2 FQGNSA come from the germline V gene. The CDR3 contains 11 residues. The CDR3 bases are TGTGCCAGCAGCTTATTCGCTGAGCAGTTCTTC. Translated: CASSLFAEQFF. Full variable domain (remainder filled in from reference TRBV7-2 and TRBJ2-1): GAGVSQSPSNKVTEKGKDVELRCDPISGHTALYWYRQSLGQGLEFLIYFQGNSAPDKSGLPSDRFSAERTGGSVSTLTIQRTQQEDSAVYLCASSLFAEQFFGPGTRLTVL.

V is TRBV7-3 and J is TRBJ2-3; perhaps TRBD2 as D (5 bases). Germline CDR1 SGHTA, CDR2 FQGTGA. The CDR3 consists of 14 residues. V was clipped by 5 bases and J by 2 bases, with 11 bases between them. CDR3 nucleotides: TGTGCCAGCAGCATGGACTCGTTCACAGATACGCAGTATTTT. Its protein product is CASSMDSFTDTQYF.

This clonotype was counted a single time. This chain uses TRBV2 with TRBJ2-5; 9 bases line up with TRBD2. The V and J ends lost 2 bases and 4 bases, in that order; junction bases with no gene match: 5. This CDR3 has 15 residues. The V gene's germline CDR1 is SNHLY and CDR2 FYNNEI. As DNA, the CDR3 is TGTGCCAGCAGTGAAAGAAGCGGGGGGCGAGAGACCCAGTACTTC. It yields the protein CASSERSGGRETQYF.

The V gene is TRBV20-1, the J gene TRBJ2-1; 7 bases fit TRBD1. The length of the CDR3 is 16 residues. The junction had 11 bases not matched to a gene; V was cut back by 2 bases and J by 4 bases. Germline loops: CDR1 DFQATT, CDR2 SNEGSKA (reference sequence). The CDR3 DNA sequence: TGCAGTGCTAGACCTTTAACAGGGGAAGAATACAATGAGCAGTTCTTC. It is translated as CSARPLTGEEYNEQFF.

In this sample, this clonotype turned up many times. This chain connects TRBV15 to TRBJ2-5; maybe TRBD2 (5 bases). Trimming left V 3 bases short and J 4 bases short, with 9 bases between. CDR1 and CDR2 from the germline V gene are LNHNV and YYDKDF (reference sequence). The CDR3 totals 13 residues. CDR3 in DNA: TGTGCCACCAGCAGCCTGGCGGGAGAGACCCAGTACTTC. Its protein product is CATSSLAGETQYF.

Ten or more counts support this clonotype. The rearrangement joins TRBV5-1 to TRBJ2-5; D perhaps matches TRBD2 (7 bases). V lost 4 bases and J 5 bases, leaving 24 bases between the germline ends. CDR1 is SGHRS, CDR2 YFSETQ, per germline. The CDR3 consists of 17 residues. The DNA for the CDR3 is TGCGCCAGCAGCCTGATAGGAGGGACGGGGGGCCCGGAGACCCAGTACTTC. It yields the protein CASSLIGGTGGPETQYF.

A word on this clonotype: Just one base apart from a much larger clone, this may be a read error. The chain carries TRBV12-3 or TRBV12-4 and TRBJ2-1; the D is unclear. The CDR3 totals 12 residues. The CDR3 spells CASILFGDEQFF. DNA of the CDR3: TGTGCCAGCATTTTATTCGGCGATGAGCAGTTCTTC.

This clonotype has only one observation. The CDR3 region is CASGTGNQPQHF. CDR3 coding DNA: TGTGCCTCCGGGACAGGGAACCAGCCCCAGCATTTT. This chain connects TRBV30 to TRBJ1-5; 9 bases align to TRBD1. With V trimmed by 7 bases and J by 7 bases, 5 bases remained unmatched. CDR1 and CDR2 from the germline V gene are GTSNPN and SVGIG (reference sequence). The CDR3 length is 12 residues.

This clonotype was seen repeatedly, ten times or more. This rearrangement joins TRBV10-3 to TRBJ2-4; weak D call: TRBD1 (5 bases). The germline gives CDR1 ENHRY, CDR2 SYGVKD. The CDR3 has 13 residues. Trimming removed 4 bases from V and 8 bases from J, with 12 bases in between. This CDR3 is CAISGLGQDIQYF. Written as DNA, the CDR3 is TGTGCCATCAGTGGATTGGGGCAAGACATTCAGTACTTC.

The chain uses TRBV7-9 and TRBJ1-2, with 11 bases aligning to TRBD1. The CDR3 extends over 15 amino acids. Germline V gene lookup returns CDR1 SEHNR and CDR2 FQNEAQ (reference sequence). V trimming: 6 bases; J trimming: 6 bases; junction bases outside the gene matches: 9. The CDR3 DNA is TGTGCCAGCAGAGGACAGGGGGCAAATAGCGATGGCTACACCTTC. As protein: CASRGQGANSDGYTF.

Remarks on this clonotype: One junction end does not reproduce the germline sequence, and a read error may be involved. The chain couples TRBV12-3 or TRBV12-4 to TRBJ2-7; D possibly corresponds to TRBD1 (5 bases). The J call is in doubt because the DNA end fits TRBJ2-4 better. The CDR3 extends over 13 amino acids. In nucleotides, the CDR3 is TGCGCCAGCAGTCCACCACCAGGGTACATTCAGTACTTC. It yields the protein CASSPPPGYIQYF.

The rearrangement uses TRBV18 and TRBJ1-2; 9 bases line up with TRBD1. Unmatched junction bases numbered 13, after V lost 0 bases and J lost 8 bases. Germline V gene data show CDR1 as KGHSH and CDR2 as LQKENI. This CDR3 has 17 residues. The CDR3 spells CASSPPGTGPNAGGYTF. CDR3 coding DNA: TGTGCCAGCTCACCACCGGGGACAGGGCCGAATGCTGGGGGCTACACCTTC.

This clonotype has a handful of counts. The chain joins TRBV2 to TRBJ1-1; weak D call: TRBD1 (5 bases). This CDR3 spans 12 amino acids. V was trimmed by 8 bases and J by 10 bases, leaving 17 bases between them. CDR1 is SNHLY, CDR2 FYNNEI, per germline. This CDR3 reads CASGRESRGAFF. The DNA for the CDR3 is TGTGCCAGCGGAAGGGAGTCTAGGGGAGCTTTCTTT.

This clonotype was detected ten times or more. The chain is built from TRBV7-6 and TRBJ2-3, with 8 nucleotides matching TRBD1. V shed 4 bases and J 1 base; nucleotides not matched to a gene: 4. CDR3 length: 15 amino acids. Germline V gives CDR1 SGHVS, CDR2 FNYEAQ. CDR3 region: CASSSDRGGTDTQYF. The CDR3 DNA is TGTGCCAGCAGCTCCGACAGGGGAGGCACAGATACGCAGTATTTT.

As for this clonotype: This clone may be a read error of a much larger clone one base away. The V and J genes are TRBV11-2 and TRBJ2-4; a weak D match, TRBD1 (7 bases). Germline V gene lookup returns CDR1 SGHAT and CDR2 FQNNGV. The CDR3 sequence is 14 residues long. Between the trimmed V and J ends, which lost 5 bases and 6 bases, there was a span of 14 bases. The CDR3 nucleotides read TGTGCCAGCAGCGTGCGTCAGGGGGGAAACATTCAGTACTTC. This sequence encodes CASSVRQGGNIQYF. The variable domain in full, with the rest retrieved from reference TRBV11-2 and TRBJ2-4, is EAGVAQSPRYKIIEKRQSVAFWCNPISGHATLYWYQQILGQGPKLLIQFQNNGVVDDSQLPKDRFSAERLKGVDSTLKIQPAKLEDSAVYLCASSVRQGGNIQYFGAGTRLSVL.

This clonotype was observed many times. The chain joins TRBV10-3 to TRBJ2-1; TRBD2 is a possible D gene (5 bases). From germline, CDR1 is ENHRY and CDR2 SYGVKD. CDR3 length: 11 residues. V was cut by 10 bases and J by 4 bases, with 8 bases left in between. The CDR3 DNA is TGTGCCAGCGGGCCATACAATGAGCAGTTCTTC. It yields the protein CASGPYNEQFF.

This clonotype was counted ten times or more. The chain has TRBV28 and TRBJ2-1; TRBD2 agrees at 12 bases. Germline V gene lookup returns CDR1 MDHEN and CDR2 SYDVKM. This CDR3 is 15 amino acids long. V dropped 5 bases and J dropped 5; count of bases not matched to a gene: 4. The CDR3 DNA reads as TGTGCCAGCAGTCAATGGACTAGCGGGGACAATGAGCAGTTCTTC. It is translated as CASSQWTSGDNEQFF.

The V call is TRBV6-1, the J call TRBJ2-4, with unresolved D. The germline V gene has CDR1 MNHNS and CDR2 SASEGT. The germline V and J ends were trimmed by 10 bases and 13 bases, with 20 bases remaining between them. The CDR3 loop spans 12 amino acids. The CDR3 region is CATLPGGSGQYF. The CDR3 DNA sequence: TGTGCCACCCTCCCGGGCGGTTCCGGGCAGTACTTC.

This clonotype was seen ten or more times. The CDR3 region has the DNA TGCGCCAGCAGCTTGGCCCCGGGTATCGGGTCCTACGAGCAGTACTTC. Translated: CASSLAPGIGSYEQYF. The chain recombines TRBV5-1 with TRBJ2-7; D is uncertain. V shed 0 bases and J shed 1 base, with 14 bases lying between them. CDR3 length equals 16 residues. Germline values: CDR1 SGHRS, CDR2 YFSETQ.

The rearrangement uses TRBV6-2 or TRBV6-3 and TRBJ1-5; D remains unclear. Trimming shortened V by 0 bases and J by 3 bases, and 6 bases separated the two germline ends. The CDR3 runs 14 residues. In germline, CDR1 is MNHEY, CDR2 SVGEGT. The chain's CDR3 is CASSYSVPNQPQHF. The CDR3 DNA reads as TGTGCCAGCAGTTACTCCGTGCCCAATCAGCCCCAGCATTTT.

This chain joins TRBV14 and TRBJ2-5; D is perhaps TRBD2 (5 bases). Gene TRBJ2-1 matches the end of the DNA better, so the J call may be wrong. CDR3 size: 22 residues. The germline V gene has CDR1 SGHDN and CDR2 FVKESK. CDR3 loop: CASSQDLGEGLKSAAYQETQFF. The CDR3 nucleotides read TGTGCCAGCAGCCAAGATTTGGGCGAGGGCCTAAAATCCGCCGCATACCAAGAGACCCAGTTCTTC.